This T cell receptor beta chain was captured by sequencing in a study of neurological immune-mediated disorders. General study points: On phylogenetic grouping, the repertoires of 18 of 34 multiple sclerosis patients fell within one related-CDR3 cluster, constituting a possible signature. In HTLV-1-associated myelopathy, TCR clonal expansion was greatest, and in multiple sclerosis it was least, below healthy controls. There were no CDR3 amino acid sequences shared by expanded clones across subjects, a result suggesting private repertoires in all groups.

The CDR3 consists of 15 residues. In germline, CDR1 is SGHRS, CDR2 YFSETQ. With 0 bases removed from V and 9 bases from J, the gap between germline ends came to 18 bases. Each CDR3 protein gets one entry after TCRdb re-called the 5' RACE reads with MiXCR. The profile covers 55,000 to 80,000 distinct CDR3 sequences, with around 4.8% appearing a single time and roughly 3.3% taken by the ten largest. As regards this clonotype: No antigen is known for it.

This clonotype was sampled from a woman aged 45 to 65 with multiple sclerosis. Specimen: PBMCs. The chain employs TRBV5-1 and TRBJ2-5; D uncertain. The CDR3 is CASSLEGIAAPSQYF. The DNA for the CDR3 is TGCGCCAGCAGCTTGGAGGGCATCGCCGCCCCCTCCCAGTACTTC.